The 31 T cell receptor beta chains in this list originate from one sample, sequenced in a study of cytomegalovirus exposure and HLA in healthy donors. Researchers ran the PCR with 60 Vbeta and 13 Jbeta primers. Assay used: immunoSEQ multiplex PCR; TCRdb lists only in-frame clones, some missing. The data contain tens of thousands of clones, around 82% of them singletons. The sample consisted of PBMCs. The origin of the receptors is a man in his late teens or twenties in good health and CMV-seropositive.

The chain is built from TRBV6-4 and TRBJ1-1; 7 bases fit TRBD1. Per germline, CDR1 MRHNA and CDR2 SNTAGT. The CDR3 totals 13 residues. V was pared by 4 bases and J by 7 bases, with 6 bases of the junction left unmatched. The CDR3 bases are TGTGCCAGCAGTGGGACAGGCACGAGTGAAGCTTTCTTT. It yields the protein CASSGTGTSEAFF.

This clone appeared once. This sequence joins TRBV5-1 and TRBJ1-5; TRBD1 matches at 8 bases. Germline assignment: CDR1 SGHRS and CDR2 YFSETQ. Trimming at V came to 4 bases and at J to 7 bases, leaving 7 bases not matched to a gene. The CDR3 loop spans 14 amino acids. The CDR3 here is CASSPTGEGQPQHF. DNA of the CDR3: TGCGCCAGCAGCCCGACAGGGGAAGGACAGCCCCAGCATTTT.

The gene calls are TRBV10-2 and TRBJ2-3; TRBD2 matches 12 bases. The V gene's germline CDR1 is WSHSY and CDR2 SAAADI. The CDR3 contains 16 residues. Losses at the gene ends were 6 bases for V and 2 bases for J; bases not matched to a gene: 6. The CDR3 region has the DNA TGCGCCAGCAGAGATCTAGCGGGGGGGCCCACAGATACGCAGTATTTT. Translated, it gives CASRDLAGGPTDTQYF.

The J gene is TRBJ1-2, the V gene TRBV4-1; D unclear. The length of the CDR3 is 13 residues. CDR1 and CDR2 from the germline V gene are MGHRA and YSYEKL. Trimming stripped 8 bases from V and 8 bases from J, with 18 bases between. CDR3 residues: CASGEREVVGYTF. Here the CDR3 DNA reads TGCGCCAGCGGGGAAAGGGAGGTTGTCGGCTACACCTTC.

This clone appeared a few times. This chain connects TRBV6-1 to TRBJ2-3; 8 bases are shared with TRBD1. The CDR3 extends over 14 amino acids. Germline loops: CDR1 MNHNS, CDR2 SASEGT. Trimming removed 1 base from V and 10 bases from J; junction bases left unmatched: 7. The DNA of the CDR3 is TGTGCCAGCAGTGAAGGACCGGACAGGGATTCGCAGTATTTT. Its protein is CASSEGPDRDSQYF.

V and J are TRBV30 and TRBJ2-7, with TRBD2 as a possible D gene (6 bases). The germline V and J ends were trimmed by 8 bases and 2 bases, with 16 bases remaining between them. The CDR3 contains 13 residues. Germline V gene data show CDR1 as GTSNPN and CDR2 as SVGIG (reference sequence). The CDR3 loop is CAGDLRGTYEQYF. The CDR3 bases are TGTGCCGGGGATCTACGGGGGACCTACGAGCAGTACTTC. The full variable domain, completed using reference TRBV30 and TRBJ2-7, is SQTIHQWPATLVQPVGSPLSLECTVEGTSNPNLYWYRQAAGRGLQLLFYSVGIGQISSEVPQNLSASRPQDRQFILSSKKLLLSDSGFYLCAGDLRGTYEQYFGPGTRLTVT.

This chain joins TRBV6-1 and TRBJ2-3, with 9 positions matching TRBD2. The CDR3 contains 15 residues. Trimming took 5 bases from V and 4 from J; bases not matched to a gene: 7. Germline loops: CDR1 MNHNS, CDR2 SASEGT. The CDR3 sequence: CASSLNAGGADTQYF. The DNA for the CDR3 is TGTGCCAGCAGTCTAAATGCGGGGGGGGCAGATACGCAGTATTTT.

The rearrangement uses TRBV7-9 and TRBJ2-3, with 10 bases matching TRBD2. J gave up 6 bases and V 5 bases, and 8 bases lay outside the gene matches. In germline, CDR1 is SEHNR, CDR2 FQNEAQ (reference sequence). The CDR3 has 15 amino acids. The CDR3 DNA is TGTGCCAGCAGCCCAGGACTAGCGGAGTCGGATACGCAGTATTTT. Translating it yields CASSPGLAESDTQYF.

This clone was recorded a few times. The V and J genes are TRBV18 and TRBJ1-1; the D gene is possibly TRBD1 (6 bases). Trimming stripped 6 bases from V and 1 base from J, with 12 bases between. Germline CDR1 reads KGHSH; CDR2 reads LQKENI. The CDR3 runs 14 residues. CDR3 DNA sequence: TGTGCCAGCTCGCCTCCGACAGGGAACACTGAAGCTTTCTTT. Amino acid sequence: CASSPPTGNTEAFF.

The gene calls are TRBV14 and TRBJ2-7; TRBD1 aligns across 9 bases. In germline, CDR1 is SGHDN, CDR2 FVKESK. The V segment lost 4 bases and the J segment 3 bases; nucleotides outside the gene matches: 7. The CDR3 spans 15 residues. CDR3 in amino acids: CASSLGQGSGYEQYF. CDR3 in DNA: TGTGCCAGCAGCCTCGGACAGGGGAGCGGCTACGAGCAGTACTTC.

The chain has TRBV30 and TRBJ1-5, with a possible D match to TRBD1 (5 bases). Trimming took off 0 bases at V and 5 bases at J, with 11 bases between the two ends. The CDR3 spans 14 residues. Per the germline V gene, CDR1 is GTSNPN and CDR2 is SVGIG (reference sequence). Here the CDR3 DNA reads TGTGCCTGGAGTGTATTACAGGAGCATCAGCCCCAGCATTTT. Protein product: CAWSVLQEHQPQHF. Full variable domain (remainder filled in from reference TRBV30 and TRBJ1-5): SQTIHQWPATLVQPVGSPLSLECTVEGTSNPNLYWYRQAAGRGLQLLFYSVGIGQISSEVPQNLSASRPQDRQFILSSKKLLLSDSGFYLCAWSVLQEHQPQHFGDGTRLSIL.

The chain joins TRBV5-1 to TRBJ2-2; the match to TRBD2 covers 13 bases. The germline V gene encodes CDR1 SGHRS and CDR2 YFSETQ. CDR3 length: 15 amino acids. Trimming took 4 bases from V and 7 from J; bases not matched to a gene: 4. CDR3 sequence reads: CASSPGLAGVGELFF. CDR3 nucleotides: TGCGCCAGCAGCCCCGGACTAGCGGGAGTCGGGGAGCTGTTTTTT.

Only a few counts were recorded for this clone. The chain carries TRBV5-1 and TRBJ2-6; 10 bases agree with TRBD1. The CDR3 covers 14 residues. The germline gives CDR1 SGHRS, CDR2 YFSETQ. The V segment lost 7 bases and the J segment 2 bases; nucleotides outside the gene matches: 0. The CDR3 sequence: CASGTGAGANVLTF. The DNA for the CDR3 is TGCGCCAGCGGGACAGGGGCTGGGGCCAACGTCCTGACTTTC.

This clone was seen a few times. The J gene is TRBJ2-2, the V gene TRBV28, with D perhaps matching TRBD2 (5 bases). The CDR3 runs 12 residues. Germline V CDR1 and CDR2: MDHEN, SYDVKM. V lost 8 bases and J lost 6, with 10 bases in between. Here the CDR3 reads CASDPGSGELFF. The CDR3 DNA sequence: TGTGCCAGCGATCCGGGGTCCGGGGAGCTGTTTTTT.

The rearrangement joins TRBV28 to TRBJ2-7; D unclear. In germline, CDR1 is MDHEN, CDR2 SYDVKM. V was cut by 3 bases and J by 7 bases, with 7 bases left in between. The CDR3 runs 11 residues. As DNA, the CDR3 is TGTGCCAGCAGTTTGAGCCGGGAGCAGTACTTC. It specifies CASSLSREQYF.

The rearrangement uses TRBV4-1 and TRBJ1-5; D may be TRBD1 (6 bases). Trimming took off 1 base at V and 6 bases at J, with 13 bases between the two ends. The germline gives CDR1 MGHRA, CDR2 YSYEKL. CDR3 size: 15 residues. As DNA, the CDR3 is TGCGCCAGCAGCCAAGCCCGACAGGCAGGTCAGCCCCAGCATTTT. Its translation is CASSQARQAGQPQHF.

The chain employs TRBV18 and TRBJ1-5, with D perhaps TRBD1 (6 bases). Trimming stripped 1 base from V and 8 bases from J, with 18 bases between. The CDR3 sequence is 16 residues long. Germline V gene data show CDR1 as KGHSH and CDR2 as LQKENI. The CDR3 reads CASSPREIQGEEPQHF. CDR3 nucleotide sequence: TGTGCCAGCTCACCACGAGAAATACAGGGTGAGGAGCCCCAGCATTTT.

The V and J genes are TRBV15 and TRBJ1-3; D not resolved. The germline V gene has CDR1 LNHNV and CDR2 YYDKDF (reference sequence). The CDR3 extends over 14 amino acids. Trimming took off 5 bases at V and 1 base at J, with 9 bases between the two ends. The CDR3 is CATSGSFSGNTIYF. As DNA, the CDR3 is TGTGCCACCAGCGGCAGTTTTTCTGGAAACACCATATATTTT.

The chain employs TRBV6-4 and TRBJ2-1; TRBD2 aligns across 14 bases. Germline CDR1 and CDR2: MRHNA and SNTAGT. This CDR3 is 15 amino acids long. V shed 5 bases, J shed 5 bases, and the junction held 2 bases outside the gene matches. For the CDR3, the DNA is TGTGCCAGCAGTCCGGGACTAGCGGGGGACAATGAGCAGTTCTTC. This translates into CASSPGLAGDNEQFF.

The rearrangement uses TRBV29-1 and TRBJ1-2, with TRBD1 matching 7 bases. CDR1 is SQVTM, CDR2 ANQGSEA, per germline. CDR3 length: 15 residues. V was pared by 0 bases and J by 3 bases, with 7 bases of the junction left unmatched. CDR3 loop: CSVEDTTGVYYGYTF. The CDR3 DNA reads as TGCAGCGTTGAAGACACTACAGGGGTCTACTATGGCTACACCTTC.

The chain combines TRBV30 with TRBJ2-5; D unresolved. This CDR3 is built from 13 residues. Germline CDR1 and CDR2: GTSNPN and SVGIG (reference sequence). V was shortened by 5 bases and J by 5 bases, with 15 bases between the two germline ends. CDR3 DNA sequence: TGTGCCTGGGAAGGAATAGCCCGGGAGACCCAGTACTTC. Its protein product is CAWEGIARETQYF.

This chain joins TRBV5-4 and TRBJ1-5; TRBD1 might be the D (5 bases). The germline V and J ends were trimmed by 6 bases and 5 bases, with 27 bases remaining between them. Germline CDR1 SGHNT, CDR2 YYREEE (reference sequence). This CDR3 comprises 18 residues. CDR3 nucleotides: TGTGCCAGCACCTGGAGCCAGGGTGGGATAATAGCACATCAGCCCCAGCATTTT. It translates to CASTWSQGGIIAHQPQHF.

The chain links TRBV6-4 to TRBJ2-7, with D possibly TRBD2 on 5 matching bases. Deletions cut 2 bases from V and 3 bases from J, with 29 bases between. The CDR3 spans 20 residues. Per germline, CDR1 MRHNA and CDR2 SNTAGT. The CDR3 spells CASSDGVPGLTDYPGYEQYF. In DNA, the CDR3 is TGTGCCAGCAGTGACGGCGTGCCTGGACTGACTGACTATCCGGGCTACGAGCAGTACTTC.

This clone was counted a few times. This chain connects TRBV28 to TRBJ1-4, with D perhaps TRBD1 (5 bases). This CDR3 has 14 residues. Germline CDR1 is MDHEN and CDR2 is SYDVKM. Trimming removed 1 base at V and 11 bases at J, with 14 bases between. CDR3 DNA: TGTGCCAGCAGTTTATCCCAGGGAAGTGGGAAACTGTTTTTT. Protein: CASSLSQGSGKLFF.

V is TRBV6-5 and J is TRBJ1-2; 8 bases are shared with TRBD1. CDR1 and CDR2 from the germline V gene are MNHEY and SVGAGI. Germline trimming cut 6 bases from V and 8 bases from J; bases unmatched to any gene: 11. This CDR3 comprises 14 residues. CDR3 coding DNA: TGTGCCAGCAGGGAGGGCAGGGGGCTAGTCGGCTACACCTTC. Translated: CASREGRGLVGYTF.

The V gene is TRBV30, the J gene TRBJ1-1; D might be TRBD1 (5 bases). CDR1 and CDR2 from the germline V gene are GTSNPN and SVGIG (reference sequence). This CDR3 is built from 11 residues. The V and J ends lost 0 bases and 9 bases respectively, with 8 bases between them. CDR3 in DNA: TGTGCCTGGAGTGTAGACAGACAAGCTTTCTTT. This encodes CAWSVDRQAFF.

The gene calls are TRBV29-1 and TRBJ1-1; 7 nucleotides agree with TRBD1. The length of the CDR3 is 13 residues. V dropped 7 bases and J dropped 0; count of bases not matched to a gene: 5. Germline values: CDR1 SQVTM, CDR2 ANQGSEA. The CDR3 nucleotides are TGCAGCGCCTCGGGACAGTTGAACACTGAAGCTTTCTTT. This gives the protein CSASGQLNTEAFF.

The chain carries TRBV10-3 and TRBJ2-7, with D possibly TRBD1 on 5 matching bases. The germline V gene has CDR1 ENHRY and CDR2 SYGVKD. The CDR3 length is 12 residues. V was clipped by 6 bases and J by 4 bases, with 10 bases between them. CDR3 DNA sequence: TGTGCCATCAGCGACAGAAATTACGAGCAGTACTTC. This codes for CAISDRNYEQYF.

This clone was observed a few times. The chain recombines TRBV6-5 with TRBJ2-7, with 7 bases fitting TRBD1. The CDR3 spans 12 residues. Germline CDR1 MNHEY, CDR2 SVGAGI. After removal of 8 bases from V and 3 bases from J, the junction contained 4 bases not matched to a gene. Here the CDR3 reads CASSGTDYEQYF. The CDR3 DNA is TGTGCCAGCTCCGGGACAGACTACGAGCAGTACTTC.

J is TRBJ1-1 and V is TRBV5-1; 7 positions match TRBD1. Germline V gene sequence: CDR1 SGHRS, CDR2 YFSETQ. J was trimmed by 1 base and V by 3 bases; bases with no gene match: 3. The CDR3 extends over 14 amino acids. The CDR3 loop is CASSSRTGNTEAFF. CDR3 DNA: TGCGCCAGCAGCTCAAGGACAGGGAACACTGAAGCTTTCTTT.

V is TRBV10-2 and J is TRBJ2-7; D perhaps matches TRBD1 (5 bases). The V gene's germline CDR1 is WSHSY and CDR2 SAAADI. This CDR3 region has 12 residues. V was clipped by 3 bases and J by 5 bases, with 8 bases between them. The CDR3 coding sequence is TGCGCCAGCAGTGATTCCAGGGACGAGCAGTACTTC. Encoded protein: CASSDSRDEQYF.